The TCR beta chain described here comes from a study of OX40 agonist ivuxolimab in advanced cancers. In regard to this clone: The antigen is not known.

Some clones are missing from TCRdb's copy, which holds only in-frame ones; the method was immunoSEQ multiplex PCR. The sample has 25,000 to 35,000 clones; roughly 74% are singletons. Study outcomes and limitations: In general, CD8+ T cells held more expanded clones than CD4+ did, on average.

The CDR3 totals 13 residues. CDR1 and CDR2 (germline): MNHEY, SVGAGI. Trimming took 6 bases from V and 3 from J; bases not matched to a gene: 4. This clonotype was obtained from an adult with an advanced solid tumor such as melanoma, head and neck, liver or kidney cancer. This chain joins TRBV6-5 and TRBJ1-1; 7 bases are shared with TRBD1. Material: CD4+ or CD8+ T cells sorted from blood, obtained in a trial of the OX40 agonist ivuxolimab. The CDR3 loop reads CASSRDSHTEAFF. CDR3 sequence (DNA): TGTGCCAGCAGCAGGGACAGCCACACTGAAGCTTTCTTT.